The clone carrying this T cell receptor beta chain occurred many times. Its antigen remains unidentified. Time point meaning: newly diagnosed GD, antithyroid drugs for less than 3 months. Following extraction of RNA from PBMCs, that RNA was used to make the TCR library. Investigators report Graves' disease was diagnosed under American Thyroid Association guidelines. The data were taken from a study of regulatory T cells in long-lasting Graves disease. The J segment lost 5 bases and the V segment lost 6 bases, leaving 8 bases of the junction unmatched. The CDR3 spans 14 residues. CDR1 is MNHEY, CDR2 SMNVEV, per germline (reference sequence). Arm-PCR of CDR3 regions and iRepertoire HTBI primers were used to build TCR beta libraries. MiXCR, applied by TCRdb to the multiplex PCR reads, yields one record per CDR3 protein. The sample yields 400,000 to 550,000 distinct CDR3 sequences, roughly 17% seen once.

Study results and caveats: Persistent Graves' patients showed a TCR diversity that was lower than that of newly diagnosed ones.

These same data were also listed under a study on T cells in Graves' hyperthyroidism and ophthalmopathy.

The chain employs TRBV27 and TRBJ2-7; 9 nucleotides line up with TRBD1. The TCR sequence derives from a woman under 30 with Graves disease. This sample comprised peripheral blood mononuclear cells (PBMCs), obtained at new diagnosis, from a patient treated with antithyroid drugs. CDR3 in amino acids: CASSHRDRANEQYF. CDR3 nucleotide sequence: TGTGCCAGCAGCCACCGGGACAGGGCCAACGAGCAGTACTTC.